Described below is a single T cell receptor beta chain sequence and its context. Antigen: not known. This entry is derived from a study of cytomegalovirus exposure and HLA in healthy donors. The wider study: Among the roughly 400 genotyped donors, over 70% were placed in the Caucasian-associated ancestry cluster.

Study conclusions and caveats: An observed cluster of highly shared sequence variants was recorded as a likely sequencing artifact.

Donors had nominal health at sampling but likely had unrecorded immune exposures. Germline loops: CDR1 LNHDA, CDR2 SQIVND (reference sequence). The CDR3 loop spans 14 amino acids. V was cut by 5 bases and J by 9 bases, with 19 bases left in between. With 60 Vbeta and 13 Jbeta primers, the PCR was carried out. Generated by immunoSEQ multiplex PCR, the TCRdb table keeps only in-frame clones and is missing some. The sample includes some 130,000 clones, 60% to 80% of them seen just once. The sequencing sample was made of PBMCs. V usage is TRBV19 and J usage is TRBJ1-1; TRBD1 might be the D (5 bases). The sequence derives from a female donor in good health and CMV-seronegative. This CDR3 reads CASSLGVDKVKAFF. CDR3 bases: TGTGCCAGTAGTTTAGGAGTGGACAAAGTTAAAGCTTTCTTT.